This T cell receptor beta chain was sequenced in a study of PD-1 blockade in classical Hodgkin lymphoma. Notes on the study in general: Underlying causes for the observed repertoire differences were not defined, possibly disease activity or prior therapy. Newly diagnosed patients had diversity similar to the baseline diversity of complete responders. In newly diagnosed patients, baseline TCR diversity was reportedly below that of healthy donors. Significant TCR diversity gains by C4D1 occurred in CD4+ but not CD8+ cells.

Every one of the patients relapsed after autologous stem cell transplantation (brentuximab vedotin exposure was variable). Clones were read by immunoSEQ multiplex PCR, and TCRdb kept only the in-frame ones, dropping some. The data show tens of thousands of clones, roughly nine tenths seen once. Trimming took 1 base from V and 10 from J; bases not matched to a gene: 5. Germline V lookup: CDR1 MGHDK, CDR2 SYGVNS. The CDR3 runs to 15 residues. With respect to this clone: The antigen remains unidentified.

The receptor comes from a human donor with classical Hodgkin lymphoma. Sequencing was performed on peripheral blood mononuclear cells (PBMCs), taken at baseline. The V call is TRBV25-1, the J call TRBJ1-6; 9 nucleotides align to TRBD1. In DNA form, the CDR3 reads TGTGCCAGCAGTGAATTGGACAGGGGAAGGTCACCCCTCCACTTT. Translated, it gives CASSELDRGRSPLHF.